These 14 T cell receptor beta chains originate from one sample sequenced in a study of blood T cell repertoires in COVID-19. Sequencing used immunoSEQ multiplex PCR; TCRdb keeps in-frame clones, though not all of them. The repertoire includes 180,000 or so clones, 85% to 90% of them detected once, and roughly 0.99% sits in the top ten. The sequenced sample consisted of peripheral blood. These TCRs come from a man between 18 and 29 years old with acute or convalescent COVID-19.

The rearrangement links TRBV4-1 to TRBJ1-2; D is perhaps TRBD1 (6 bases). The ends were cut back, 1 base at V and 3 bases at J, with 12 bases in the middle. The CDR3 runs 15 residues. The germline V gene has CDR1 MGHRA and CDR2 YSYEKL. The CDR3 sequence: CASSQVPAGDYGYTF. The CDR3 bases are TGCGCCAGCAGCCAAGTGCCCGCAGGGGACTATGGCTACACCTTC.

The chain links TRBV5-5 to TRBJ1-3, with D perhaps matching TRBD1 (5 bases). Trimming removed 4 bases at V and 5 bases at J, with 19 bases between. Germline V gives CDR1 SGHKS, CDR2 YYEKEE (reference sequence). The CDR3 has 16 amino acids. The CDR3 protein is CASSKTQVTGRNTIYF. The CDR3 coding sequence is TGTGCCAGCAGCAAGACACAGGTCACGGGCCGAAACACCATATATTTT.

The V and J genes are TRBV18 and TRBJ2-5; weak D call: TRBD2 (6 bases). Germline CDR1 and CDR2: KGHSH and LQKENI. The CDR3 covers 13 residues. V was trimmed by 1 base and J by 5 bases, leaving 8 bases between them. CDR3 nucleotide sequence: TGTGCCAGCTCACCACGGGGGGTGGAGACCCAGTACTTC. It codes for CASSPRGVETQYF.

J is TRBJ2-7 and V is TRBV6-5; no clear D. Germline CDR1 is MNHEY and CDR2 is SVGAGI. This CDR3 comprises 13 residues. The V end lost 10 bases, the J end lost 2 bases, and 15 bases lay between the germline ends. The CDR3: CATSVTEAYEQYV. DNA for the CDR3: TGTGCCACCTCCGTCACAGAAGCCTACGAGCAGTACGTC.

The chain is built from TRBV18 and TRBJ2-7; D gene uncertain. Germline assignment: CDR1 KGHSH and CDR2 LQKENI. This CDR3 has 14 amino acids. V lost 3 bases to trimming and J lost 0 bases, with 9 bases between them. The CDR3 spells CASSPARSSYEQYV. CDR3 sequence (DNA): TGTGCCAGCTCACCGGCGAGGAGCTCCTACGAGCAGTACGTC.

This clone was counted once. DNA of the CDR3: TGTGCCAGCAGCTCGAGGTCCAGGGTTGTCACTGAAGCTTTCTTT. Residues: CASSSRSRVVTEAFF. This chain connects TRBV5-6 to TRBJ1-1, with D possibly matching TRBD1 (5 bases). The CDR3 covers 15 residues. Per the germline V gene, CDR1 is SGHDT and CDR2 is YYEEEE. The ends were cut back, 3 bases at V and 4 bases at J, with 16 bases in the middle.

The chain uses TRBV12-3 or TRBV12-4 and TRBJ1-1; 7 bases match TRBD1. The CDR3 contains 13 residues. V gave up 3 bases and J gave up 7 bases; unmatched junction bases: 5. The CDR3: CASSFKGAGEAFF. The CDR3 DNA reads TGTGCCAGCAGTTTTAAGGGGGCCGGTGAAGCTTTCTTT.

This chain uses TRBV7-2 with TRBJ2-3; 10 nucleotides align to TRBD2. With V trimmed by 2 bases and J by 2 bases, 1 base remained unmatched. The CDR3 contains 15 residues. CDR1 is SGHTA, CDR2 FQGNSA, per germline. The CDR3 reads CASSLLAGVTDTQYF. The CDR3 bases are TGTGCCAGCAGCTTACTAGCGGGGGTCACAGATACGCAGTATTTT.

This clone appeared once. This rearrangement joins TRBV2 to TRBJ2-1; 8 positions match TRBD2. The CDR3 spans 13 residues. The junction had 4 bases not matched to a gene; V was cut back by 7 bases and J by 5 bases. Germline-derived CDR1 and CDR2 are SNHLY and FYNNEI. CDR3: CASKGGGNNEQFF. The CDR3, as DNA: TGTGCCAGCAAAGGCGGGGGGAACAATGAGCAGTTCTTC.

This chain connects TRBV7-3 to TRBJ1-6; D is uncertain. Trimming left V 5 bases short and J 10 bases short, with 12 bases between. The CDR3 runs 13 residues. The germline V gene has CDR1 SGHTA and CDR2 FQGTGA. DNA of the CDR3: TGTGCCAGCAGCGCGGACTCTAGATCACCCCTCCACTTT. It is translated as CASSADSRSPLHF.

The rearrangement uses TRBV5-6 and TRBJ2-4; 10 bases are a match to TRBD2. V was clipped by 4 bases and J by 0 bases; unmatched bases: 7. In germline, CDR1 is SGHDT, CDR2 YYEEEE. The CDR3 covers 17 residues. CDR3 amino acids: CASSRLAGGLAKNIQYF. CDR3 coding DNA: TGTGCCAGCAGCAGATTAGCGGGGGGCCTAGCCAAAAACATTCAGTACTTC.

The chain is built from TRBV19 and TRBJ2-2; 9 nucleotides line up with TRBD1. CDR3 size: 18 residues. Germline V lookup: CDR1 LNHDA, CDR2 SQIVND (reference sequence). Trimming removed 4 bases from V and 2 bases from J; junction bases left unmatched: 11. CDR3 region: CASSTYYRDRDNTGELFF. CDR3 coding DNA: TGTGCCAGTAGTACTTACTACCGGGACAGGGATAACACCGGGGAGCTGTTTTTT.

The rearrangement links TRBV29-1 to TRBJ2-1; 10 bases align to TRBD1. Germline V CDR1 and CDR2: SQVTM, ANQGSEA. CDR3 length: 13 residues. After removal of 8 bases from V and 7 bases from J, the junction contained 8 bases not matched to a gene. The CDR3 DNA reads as TGCAGCACACGACAGGGGGCTGGGAATGAGCAGTTCTTC. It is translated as CSTRQGAGNEQFF.

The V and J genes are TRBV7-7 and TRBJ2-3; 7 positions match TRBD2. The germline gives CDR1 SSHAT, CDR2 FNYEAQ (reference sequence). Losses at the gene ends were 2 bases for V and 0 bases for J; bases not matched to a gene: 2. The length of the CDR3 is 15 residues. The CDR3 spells CASSLSSGSTDTQYF. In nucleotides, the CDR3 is TGTGCCAGCAGCTTATCTAGCGGAAGCACAGATACGCAGTATTTT.